The 18 T cell receptor beta chains presented below share a single source sample, sequenced in a study of shared clonotypes between healthy human individuals. CD8 cells regarded as naive lacked CD45RO, were positively chosen for CCR7, and omitted terminally differentiated effector memory CD45RA+ cells. TCRdb's table, derived via immunoSEQ multiplex PCR, lists solely in-frame clones and lacks some. The table has around 1.9 million clones, just over 90% seen once. The sequenced sample consisted of naive CD8+ T cells from PBMCs. Source of these receptors: a man aged 18 to 30 in good health. Some clones in this sample may be carry-over from other donors' samples.

V usage is TRBV7-9 and J usage is TRBJ1-3; no definite D call. The CDR3 is 15 residues long. Germline V CDR1 and CDR2: SEHNR, FQNEAQ (reference sequence). V dropped 5 bases and J dropped 2 bases, with 13 bases sitting between them. The CDR3, as DNA: TGTGCCAGCAGCCCTTCACCGAACGCTGGAAACACCATATATTTT. Translated: CASSPSPNAGNTIYF.

The chain employs TRBV7-9 and TRBJ2-3; TRBD1 is a possible D gene (5 bases). The V end was cut by 6 bases, the J end by 6 bases, with 13 bases between. This CDR3 has 13 residues. Germline V gene data show CDR1 as SEHNR and CDR2 as FQNEAQ (reference sequence). The CDR3 nucleotides are TGTGCCAGCAGGGCAGGGTCTACGGATACGCAGTATTTT. Translated, it gives CASRAGSTDTQYF.

The rearrangement joins TRBV28 to TRBJ1-1; 8 positions match TRBD1. Germline V gives CDR1 MDHEN, CDR2 SYDVKM. J gave up 5 bases and V 5 bases, and 16 bases lay outside the gene matches. The CDR3 runs to 17 residues. Written as DNA, the CDR3 is TGTGCCAGCAGTCCGGACAGGGAGGGTAATGCGGGGACTGAAGCTTTCTTT. Translated, it gives CASSPDREGNAGTEAFF. The full variable domain, its missing parts supplied by reference TRBV28 and TRBJ1-1, is DVKVTQSSRYLVKRTGEKVFLECVQDMDHENMFWYRQDPGLGLRLIYFSYDVKMKEKGDIPEGYSVSREKKERFSLILESASTNQTSMYLCASSPDREGNAGTEAFFGQGTRLTVV.

The chain links TRBV6-5 to TRBJ1-2; D unclear. This CDR3 spans 13 amino acids. The germline V gene encodes CDR1 MNHEY and CDR2 SVGAGI. V lost 0 bases and J 6 bases, leaving 8 bases between the germline ends. In nucleotides, the CDR3 is TGTGCCAGCAGTTACTCGGAGAAGGATGGCTACACCTTC. Translating it yields CASSYSEKDGYTF.

The V call is TRBV30, the J call TRBJ2-5; maybe TRBD1 (5 bases). V was trimmed by 4 bases and J by 5 bases, leaving 11 bases between them. The CDR3 runs to 12 residues. CDR1 is GTSNPN and CDR2 is SVGIG in the germline V gene (reference sequence). The CDR3 reads CAWKSSGETQYF. The CDR3 nucleotides are TGTGCCTGGAAAAGCTCAGGGGAGACCCAGTACTTC. The whole variable domain, remainder taken from reference TRBV30 and TRBJ2-5, is SQTIHQWPATLVQPVGSPLSLECTVEGTSNPNLYWYRQAAGRGLQLLFYSVGIGQISSEVPQNLSASRPQDRQFILSSKKLLLSDSGFYLCAWKSSGETQYFGPGTRLLVL.

The gene calls are TRBV10-3 and TRBJ2-7; 16 bases align to TRBD2. The CDR3 spans 18 residues. V was clipped by 2 bases and J by 5 bases; unmatched bases: 9. Looked up from germline, CDR1 is ENHRY and CDR2 is SYGVKD. In DNA form, the CDR3 reads TGTGCCATCAGTGAGCCCGGGACTAGCGGGAGGGTTCTCCACGAGCAGTACTTC. This translates into CAISEPGTSGRVLHEQYF.

The V and J genes are TRBV11-2 and TRBJ1-1; possibly TRBD1 for D (6 bases). The ends were cut back, 7 bases at V and 0 bases at J, with 24 bases in the middle. CDR3 length equals 18 residues. CDR1 is SGHAT, CDR2 FQNNGV, per germline. CDR3 amino acids: CASTPSPGEVWMNTEAFF. The DNA for the CDR3 is TGTGCCAGCACCCCCTCCCCAGGGGAAGTGTGGATGAACACTGAAGCTTTCTTT.

This rearrangement joins TRBV2 to TRBJ2-7; 7 nucleotides agree with TRBD1. Germline values: CDR1 SNHLY, CDR2 FYNNEI. The V gene end was trimmed by 10 bases and the J gene end by 7 bases; junction bases not matched to a gene: 10. The CDR3 loop spans 12 amino acids. CDR3: CAIRGRIGEQYF. The CDR3 nucleotides are TGTGCCATTAGGGGGCGGATTGGGGAGCAGTACTTC.

The V call is TRBV13, the J call TRBJ2-7, with 11 positions matching TRBD1. Germline trimming cut 1 base from V and 4 bases from J; bases unmatched to any gene: 3. In germline, CDR1 is PRHDT, CDR2 FYEKMQ (reference sequence). This CDR3 region has 15 residues. In nucleotides, the CDR3 is TGTGCCAGCAGCTTAGAAGGGGACAGGGGGTACGAGCAGTACTTC. Amino acid sequence: CASSLEGDRGYEQYF.

CDR3 sequence reads: CASSLGASSTDTQYF. The CDR3 DNA reads TGTGCCAGCAGCTTGGGAGCTTCTAGCACAGATACGCAGTATTTT. V usage is TRBV5-5 and J usage is TRBJ2-3; D gene ambiguous. Germline CDR1 SGHKS, CDR2 YYEKEE (reference sequence). Trimming left V 0 bases short and J 0 bases short, with 8 bases between. The CDR3 consists of 15 residues.

The gene calls are TRBV4-1 and TRBJ2-7; 10 bases line up with TRBD1. V trimming: 4 bases; J trimming: 4 bases; junction bases outside the gene matches: 7. CDR1 MGHRA and CDR2 YSYEKL come from the germline V gene. The CDR3 is 15 amino acids. CDR3 coding DNA: TGCGCCAGCAGCCTGTCGGGACAGGGGAAGTACGAGCAGTACTTC. It yields the protein CASSLSGQGKYEQYF.

The J gene is TRBJ2-1, the V gene TRBV29-1, with TRBD2 identical over 10 bases. With 3 bases clipped from V and 5 bases from J, the junction kept 22 bases outside the gene matches. Germline V gene data show CDR1 as SQVTM and CDR2 as ANQGSEA. This CDR3 comprises 20 residues. The CDR3 sequence: CSVEGGLAGEIFEGHNEQFF. CDR3 DNA: TGCAGCGTTGAGGGGGGCCTAGCGGGAGAAATATTTGAGGGACACAATGAGCAGTTCTTC.

This chain uses TRBV6-5 with TRBJ2-2; D call uncertain. Trimming cost V 2 bases and J 0 bases, with 4 bases left between them. CDR1 and CDR2 from the germline V gene are MNHEY and SVGAGI. This CDR3 has 14 residues. CDR3: CASSYEPNTGELFF. As DNA, the CDR3 is TGTGCCAGCAGTTACGAACCGAACACCGGGGAGCTGTTTTTT.

The genes are TRBV15 and TRBJ2-1, with a weak D call TRBD2 (6 bases). CDR1 and CDR2 (germline): LNHNV, YYDKDF (reference sequence). CDR3 length equals 12 residues. Trimming removed 0 bases from V and 10 bases from J, with 7 bases in between. The CDR3 region has the DNA TGTGCCACCAGCAGAGAGGAGGGGGAGCAGTTCTTC. This codes for CATSREEGEQFF.

V is TRBV25-1 and J is TRBJ1-4, with D possibly being TRBD1 (5 bases). Looked up from germline, CDR1 is MGHDK and CDR2 is SYGVNS. V dropped 3 bases and J dropped 8 bases, with 13 bases sitting between them. The CDR3 contains 14 residues. Here the CDR3 reads CASSDPGRAEKLFF. Written as DNA, the CDR3 is TGTGCCAGCAGTGATCCGGGACGGGCAGAAAAACTGTTTTTT.

The chain links TRBV19 to TRBJ2-5, with 7 bases fitting TRBD1. The CDR3 totals 14 residues. V gave up 3 bases and J gave up 6 bases; unmatched junction bases: 7. CDR1 and CDR2 from the germline V gene are LNHDA and SQIVND (reference sequence). The CDR3 here is CASSIHRGGQTQYF. CDR3 DNA sequence: TGTGCCAGTAGTATCCACAGGGGTGGGCAGACCCAGTACTTC.

Regarding this clone: Other nucleotide sequences from this sample produce the same CDR3. The chain joins TRBV27 to TRBJ2-2; D is unresolved. CDR1 is MNHEY, CDR2 SMNVEV, per germline (reference sequence). This CDR3 region has 12 residues. The V gene lost 6 bases and the J gene lost 3 bases, with 5 bases spanning the gap. CDR3 coding DNA: TGTGCCAGCAGCGCATACACCGGGGAGCTGTTTTTT. Its protein is CASSAYTGELFF.

The gene calls are TRBV4-2 and TRBJ2-7; D might be TRBD2 (7 bases). This CDR3 contains 14 residues. V was pared by 2 bases and J by 4 bases, with 12 bases between. The germline V gene encodes CDR1 LGHNA and CDR2 YNFKEQ. The CDR3 here is CASSQWGGGYEQYF. As DNA, the CDR3 is TGTGCCAGCAGCCAATGGGGAGGGGGGTACGAGCAGTACTTC.